The 20 T cell receptor beta chains listed next were all sequenced from one sample in a study of STAT5B mutations in CD4+ large granular lymphocyte leukemia. TCRdb keeps only in-frame clones here, not all; method: immunoSEQ multiplex PCR. This table has 30,000 to 40,000 clones, less than 70% appearing once. Material: CD4+ T cells from blood buffy coats. The receptors stem from a human donor in good health.

This rearrangement joins TRBV2 to TRBJ2-5; 8 bases are a match to TRBD2. The CDR3 extends over 16 amino acids. The V segment lost 5 bases and the J segment 5 bases; nucleotides outside the gene matches: 13. The germline CDR1 and CDR2 sequences are SNHLY and FYNNEI. CDR3 coding DNA: TGTGCCAGCAGTCCTTTTTTCGGGGGGGGTATGGAGACCCAGTACTTC. It codes for CASSPFFGGGMETQYF. The whole variable domain, filled in from reference TRBV2 and TRBJ2-5, reads EPEVTQTPSHQVTQMGQEVILRCVPISNHLYFYWYRQILGQKVEFLVSFYNNEISEKSEIFDDQFSVERPDGSNFTLKIRSTKLEDSAMYFCASSPFFGGGMETQYFGPGTRLLVL.

The V call is TRBV5-6, the J call TRBJ2-4; D is uncertain. Germline CDR1 and CDR2: SGHDT and YYEEEE. Trimming stripped 1 base from V and 2 bases from J, with 16 bases between. The CDR3 runs to 17 residues. CDR3 bases: TGTGCCAGCAGCTTGTCCACCGCCCTGATAACCAAAAACATTCAGTACTTC. It specifies CASSLSTALITKNIQYF.

This sequence joins TRBV19 and TRBJ1-2; 7 bases are shared with TRBD1. The CDR3 sequence is 16 residues long. CDR1 is LNHDA and CDR2 is SQIVND in the germline V gene (reference sequence). The V segment lost 5 bases and the J segment 6 bases; nucleotides outside the gene matches: 15. The CDR3 DNA is TGTGCCAGTAGTCTCACCTGGGACAGCAAGAACAATGGCTACACCTTC. Translating gives CASSLTWDSKNNGYTF.

This chain uses TRBV19 with TRBJ1-5; D might be TRBD1 (5 bases). The CDR3 is 13 amino acids. Germline values: CDR1 LNHDA, CDR2 SQIVND (reference sequence). V shed 7 bases and J shed 2 bases, with 9 bases lying between them. CDR3 nucleotides: TGTGCCAGTAATCAGGGTGGCAATCAGCCCCAGCATTTT. As protein: CASNQGGNQPQHF.

The V call is TRBV7-3, the J call TRBJ2-2; TRBD2 is a possible D gene (6 bases). Germline CDR1 is SGHTA and CDR2 is FQGTGA. V was cut by 5 bases and J by 9 bases, with 25 bases left in between. CDR3 length equals 17 residues. CDR3 bases: TGTGCCAGCAGCGCCGGGGGAATGGCCCTTAAAAAGAGGGAGCTGTTTTTT. Translated, it gives CASSAGGMALKKRELFF.

V usage is TRBV4-2 and J usage is TRBJ1-3; no clear D. Per the germline V gene, CDR1 is LGHNA and CDR2 is YNFKEQ. The CDR3 totals 15 residues. Trimming cost V 0 bases and J 4 bases, with 10 bases left between them. CDR3 sequence: CASSQDDGGGNTIYF. DNA for the CDR3: TGTGCCAGCAGCCAAGATGATGGCGGGGGAAACACCATATATTTT.

The CDR3 DNA follows: TGCGCCAGCAGCAAAGGCGGGGGAAGCGGGGAGACCCAGTACTTC. Its protein product is CASSKGGGSGETQYF. The rearrangement uses TRBV5-1 and TRBJ2-5, with TRBD2 matching 7 bases. Germline V gene lookup returns CDR1 SGHRS and CDR2 YFSETQ. This CDR3 is 15 amino acids long. With V trimmed by 4 bases and J by 5 bases, 11 bases remained unmatched.

The chain recombines TRBV30 with TRBJ1-4, with D perhaps matching TRBD1 (5 bases). The CDR3 covers 13 residues. V shed 5 bases and J shed 5 bases, with 12 bases lying between them. Germline V gene data show CDR1 as GTSNPN and CDR2 as SVGIG (reference sequence). This CDR3 is CAWGLGPNEKLFF. The DNA for the CDR3 is TGTGCCTGGGGCTTGGGACCGAATGAAAAACTGTTTTTT.

The chain links TRBV25-1 to TRBJ2-7, with a possible D match to TRBD1 (5 bases). The CDR3 is made up of 11 amino acids. The germline V gene encodes CDR1 MGHDK and CDR2 SYGVNS. V gave up 5 bases and J gave up 4 bases, with 6 bases separating them. CDR3: CASSKGYEQYF. As DNA, the CDR3 is TGTGCCAGCAGTAAGGGGTACGAGCAGTACTTC.

This clone was detected only a few times. V is TRBV2 and J is TRBJ1-5, with TRBD1 as a possible D gene (6 bases). V was clipped by 7 bases and J by 1 base, with 11 bases between them. Germline assignment: CDR1 SNHLY and CDR2 FYNNEI. The CDR3 is 14 amino acids. The CDR3 DNA sequence: TGTGCCAGCACTCCAGGGGCCAGCAATCAGCCCCAGCATTTT. This translates into CASTPGASNQPQHF.

This clone is a singleton in its sample. This sequence joins TRBV7-2 and TRBJ2-3; TRBD2 matches at 7 bases. The germline V gene has CDR1 SGHTA and CDR2 FQGNSA. The junction had 11 bases not matched to a gene; V was cut back by 3 bases and J by 2 bases. CDR3 length: 17 residues. In DNA, the CDR3 is TGTGCCAGCAGCTTCCCTGAGCGGGGACGCTTCACAGATACGCAGTATTTT. It is translated as CASSFPERGRFTDTQYF.

This chain links TRBV5-4 with TRBJ1-5; a weak D match, TRBD1 (5 bases). The CDR3 consists of 14 residues. Germline V gene data show CDR1 as SGHNT and CDR2 as YYREEE (reference sequence). V dropped 2 bases and J dropped 6 bases, with 12 bases sitting between them. In DNA form, the CDR3 reads TGTGCCAGCAGCTTTAACGGGGGTGGTCAGCCCCAGCATTTT. Its translation: CASSFNGGGQPQHF.

This chain links TRBV6-6 with TRBJ2-3, with 8 bases lining up with TRBD1. Germline assignment: CDR1 MNHNY and CDR2 SVGAGI (reference sequence). The CDR3 is 14 amino acids. V was pared by 6 bases and J by 5 bases, with 7 bases of the junction left unmatched. Here the CDR3 DNA reads TGTGCCAGCAGCTCGGACAGGGACAGAGATACGCAGTATTTT. This translates into CASSSDRDRDTQYF.

This chain links TRBV4-1 with TRBJ2-1, with 8 bases lining up with TRBD2. Per the germline V gene, CDR1 is MGHRA and CDR2 is YSYEKL. The CDR3 has 15 residues. J was trimmed by 9 bases and V by 4 bases; bases with no gene match: 11. CDR3 DNA: TGCGCCAGCAGCCCTTTTGCGGGACTAGAAGGTGAGCAGTTCTTC. Translated: CASSPFAGLEGEQFF.

J is TRBJ2-7 and V is TRBV7-2, with no clear D. V lost 5 bases and J lost 3, with 5 bases in between. This CDR3 is 11 amino acids long. Germline-derived CDR1 and CDR2 are SGHTA and FQGNSA. The DNA of the CDR3 is TGTGCCAGCAGCCCGGGCTACGAGCAGTACTTC. It translates to CASSPGYEQYF. The whole variable domain, filled in from reference TRBV7-2 and TRBJ2-7, reads GAGVSQSPSNKVTEKGKDVELRCDPISGHTALYWYRQSLGQGLEFLIYFQGNSAPDKSGLPSDRFSAERTGGSVSTLTIQRTQQEDSAVYLCASSPGYEQYFGPGTRLTVT.

The chain couples TRBV7-2 to TRBJ1-1; D ambiguous. Trimming pared 8 bases from V and 4 bases from J, leaving 20 bases between. CDR3 length: 15 amino acids. Germline CDR1 SGHTA, CDR2 FQGNSA. The CDR3 bases are TGTGCCAGCCGTTCTCTTAGGCTGGGCCGCACTGAAGCTTTCTTT. This translates into CASRSLRLGRTEAFF. The full variable domain, completed using reference TRBV7-2 and TRBJ1-1, is GAGVSQSPSNKVTEKGKDVELRCDPISGHTALYWYRQSLGQGLEFLIYFQGNSAPDKSGLPSDRFSAERTGGSVSTLTIQRTQQEDSAVYLCASRSLRLGRTEAFFGQGTRLTVV.

The chain has TRBV7-2 and TRBJ2-3; D is perhaps TRBD2 (7 bases). Germline lookup yields CDR1 SGHTA and CDR2 FQGNSA. The CDR3 runs to 15 residues. Trimming cost V 7 bases and J 2 bases, with 16 bases left between them. CDR3 sequence (DNA): TGTGCCAGCACCCCCTTCCGGGGGGCCACAGATACGCAGTATTTT. Encoded protein: CASTPFRGATDTQYF.

This sequence joins TRBV5-6 and TRBJ2-3, with unresolved D. V dropped 4 bases and J dropped 8 bases, with 14 bases sitting between them. The CDR3 sequence is 13 residues long. The V gene's germline CDR1 is SGHDT and CDR2 YYEEEE. The CDR3 loop reads CASSPDGRTTQYF. CDR3 in DNA: TGTGCCAGCAGCCCTGATGGGCGGACTACGCAGTATTTT.

The CDR3 loop is CAWRARPGGGHLHRLQFF. The CDR3 DNA reads as TGTGCCTGGAGGGCCCGCCCCGGAGGGGGGCACCTGCATCGGTTGCAGTTCTTC. The V call is TRBV30, the J call TRBJ2-1; perhaps D is TRBD1 or TRBD2 (6 bases each). V shed 3 bases and J shed 12 bases, with 33 bases lying between them. Germline V gene lookup returns CDR1 GTSNPN and CDR2 SVGIG (reference sequence). The CDR3 extends over 18 amino acids.

This clone was picked up one time. V usage is TRBV5-4 and J usage is TRBJ2-3; D is possibly TRBD1 (7 bases). Germline V CDR1 and CDR2: SGHNT, YYREEE (reference sequence). V was trimmed by 3 bases and J by 4 bases, leaving 12 bases between them. This CDR3 is built from 14 residues. CDR3 residues: CASSSQGGPDTQYF. As DNA, the CDR3 is TGTGCCAGCAGCTCGCAGGGGGGCCCAGATACGCAGTATTTT.